This T cell receptor beta chain derives from a study of T-cell memory formation after mild COVID-19. Amplification by 5'RACE using constant-segment primers produced TCR alpha and TCR beta cDNA libraries that carried sample barcodes and UMIs. From the 5' RACE reads, TCRdb called clonotypes with MiXCR, one entry per CDR3 protein. The data contain 120,000 or so distinct CDR3 sequences, more than 15% of them singletons. V was pared by 5 bases and J by 5 bases, with 9 bases between. The germline V gene has CDR1 SEHNR and CDR2 FQNEAQ (reference sequence). This CDR3 spans 12 amino acids. Notes on the study in general: A balance of CD4 and CD8 characterized clones contracting day 15 to 85, whereas later expanders leaned CD4+.

With regard to this clonotype: The antigen is not known.

The receptor comes from a man between 18 and 29 years old who had mild COVID-19 (a few samples of this study predate the infection). Cell type and time point are not known. The sample taken for sequencing was PBMCs or a T cell subset sorted from them (not recorded which). The rearrangement uses TRBV7-9 and TRBJ2-5; D remains ambiguous. CDR3 in amino acids: CASSPIGETQYF. The CDR3 DNA follows: TGTGCCAGCAGCCCGATAGGGGAGACCCAGTACTTC.